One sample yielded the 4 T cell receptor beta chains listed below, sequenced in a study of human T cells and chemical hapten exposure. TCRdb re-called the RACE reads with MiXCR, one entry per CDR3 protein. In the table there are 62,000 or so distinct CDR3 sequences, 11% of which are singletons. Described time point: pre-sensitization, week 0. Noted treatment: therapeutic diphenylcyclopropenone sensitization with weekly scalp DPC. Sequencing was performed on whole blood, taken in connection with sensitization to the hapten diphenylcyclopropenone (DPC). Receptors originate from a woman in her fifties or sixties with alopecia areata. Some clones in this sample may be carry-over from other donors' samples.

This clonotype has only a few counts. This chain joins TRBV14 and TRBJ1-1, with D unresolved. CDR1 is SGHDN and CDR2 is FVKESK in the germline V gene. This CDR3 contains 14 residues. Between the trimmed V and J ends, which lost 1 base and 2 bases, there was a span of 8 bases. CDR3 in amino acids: CASSQVVGNTEAFF. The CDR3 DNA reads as TGTGCCAGCAGCCAAGTTGTAGGCAACACTGAAGCTTTCTTT.

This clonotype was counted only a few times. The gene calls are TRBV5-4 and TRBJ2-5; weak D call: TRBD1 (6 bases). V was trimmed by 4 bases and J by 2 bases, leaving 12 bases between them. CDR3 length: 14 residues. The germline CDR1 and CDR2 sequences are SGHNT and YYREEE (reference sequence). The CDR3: CASSPGQQQETQYF. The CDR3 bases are TGTGCCAGCAGCCCCGGACAGCAGCAAGAGACCCAGTACTTC.

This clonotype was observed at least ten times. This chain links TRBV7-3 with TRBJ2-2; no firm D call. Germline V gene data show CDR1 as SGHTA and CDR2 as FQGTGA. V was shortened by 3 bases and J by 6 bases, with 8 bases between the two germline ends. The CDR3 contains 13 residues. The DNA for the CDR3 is TGTGCCAGCAGCTTCACCGCGGCCGGGGAGCTGTTTTTT. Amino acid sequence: CASSFTAAGELFF.

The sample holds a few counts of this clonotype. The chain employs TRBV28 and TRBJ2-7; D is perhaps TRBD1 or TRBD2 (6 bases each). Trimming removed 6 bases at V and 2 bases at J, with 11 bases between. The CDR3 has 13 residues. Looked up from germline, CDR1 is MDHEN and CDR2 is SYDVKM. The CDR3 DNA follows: TGTGCCAGCAGGGGGGGCGGAACCTACGAGCAGTACTTC. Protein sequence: CASRGGGTYEQYF.